Reported below is one TCR beta chain. No antigen is known for it. The record originates from a study of OX40 agonist ivuxolimab in advanced cancers. Across the study: Enrolled patients in dose escalation had cancers that were hepatocellular carcinoma, melanoma, renal cell or head and neck cancer. Notes on the study in general: Among patients with partial responses at 0.1-3.0 mg/kg, clonal expansion was among the lowest. At doses 0.1 to 3.0 mg/kg, CD4+ and CD8+ clones expanded.

The V gene's germline CDR1 is MNHEY and CDR2 SVGAGI. This CDR3 has 14 amino acids. Trimming removed 4 bases from V and 4 bases from J, with 12 bases in between. Some clones are missing from TCRdb's copy, which holds only in-frame ones; the method was immunoSEQ multiplex PCR. The sample contains tens of thousands of clones, under 95% of which appear only once. The V and J genes are TRBV6-5 and TRBJ2-3; the D is unclear. Specimen: CD4+ or CD8+ T cells sorted from blood, collected in a trial of the OX40 agonist ivuxolimab. The origin of this receptor is an adult with an advanced solid tumor such as melanoma, head and neck, liver or kidney cancer. This CDR3 reads CASSSWIAPDTQYF. In DNA, the CDR3 is TGTGCCAGCAGTTCCTGGATAGCCCCAGATACGCAGTATTTT.